This T cell receptor beta chain was recorded in a study of blood T cell repertoires in COVID-19. Study-level information: Specimens from acute and convalescent COVID-19 originated in the United States, Italy and Spain.

Participants reported their clinical history, and cohort assignment relied on those reports. The repertoire was sequenced with immunoSEQ multiplex PCR; TCRdb's copy has only in-frame clones and lacks some. The sample carries some 390,000 clones, around 87% recorded once. The CDR3 spans 14 residues. Trimming took off 4 bases at V and 7 bases at J, with 16 bases between the two ends. Germline V gene data show CDR1 as LGHDT and CDR2 as YNNKEL (reference sequence). This TCR was recovered from a man younger than 40 who had recovered from COVID-19. The sequencing input was PBMCs or T cells enriched from blood (not recorded which). The V and J genes are TRBV3-1 (or the pseudogene TRBV3-2) and TRBJ2-5; possibly TRBD2 for D (7 bases). DNA for the CDR3: TGTGCCAGCAGCCCAGTACGGGGGGCATGGACCCAGTACTTC. This gives the protein CASSPVRGAWTQYF.